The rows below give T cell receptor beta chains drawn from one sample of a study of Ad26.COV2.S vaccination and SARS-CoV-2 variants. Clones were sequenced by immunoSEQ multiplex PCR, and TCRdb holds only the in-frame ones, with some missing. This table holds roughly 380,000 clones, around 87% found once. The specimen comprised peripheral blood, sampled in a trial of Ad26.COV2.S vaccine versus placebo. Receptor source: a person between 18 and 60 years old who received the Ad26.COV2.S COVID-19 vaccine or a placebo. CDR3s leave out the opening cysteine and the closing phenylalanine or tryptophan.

cdr3_aa: ASSGRRGRTDTQY; cdr3_length: 13; v_call: TRBV25-1
cdr3_aa: ASSYPGGNTEAF; cdr3_length: 12; v_call: TRBV6-5
cdr3_aa: ASSVAGIGGTEAF; cdr3_length: 13; v_call: TRBV9
cdr3_aa: ASSYRLSNQPQH; cdr3_length: 12; v_call: TRBV6-2/TRBV6-3
cdr3_aa: ASSVDKGAF; cdr3_length: 9; v_call: TRBV7-9
cdr3_aa: ASSPGRGGQETQY; cdr3_length: 13; v_call: TRBV11-2
cdr3_aa: ASSYFYDRRNTEAF; cdr3_length: 14; v_call: TRBV6-6
cdr3_aa: ASSTWGVQETQY; cdr3_length: 12; v_call: TRBV6-5
cdr3_aa: ASRWDRNNSPLH; cdr3_length: 12; v_call: TRBV19
cdr3_aa: ASSLNRISSGANVLT; cdr3_length: 15; v_call: TRBV7-3
cdr3_aa: ATSRVESVIYGYT; cdr3_length: 13; v_call: TRBV15
cdr3_aa: ASSKGSWVNYGYT; cdr3_length: 13; v_call: TRBV28
cdr3_aa: ASSLASGGVDTQY; cdr3_length: 13; v_call: TRBV11-1
cdr3_aa: ASSERLAGGRLVDNEQF; cdr3_length: 17; v_call: TRBV10-1
cdr3_aa: AWSVSSTGELF; cdr3_length: 11; v_call: TRBV30
cdr3_aa: ASSLYAGDGNEQF; cdr3_length: 13; v_call: TRBV27
cdr3_aa: ASSYAYEQY; cdr3_length: 9; v_call: TRBV6-6
cdr3_aa: ASSVEGSSLANEKLF; cdr3_length: 15; v_call: TRBV9
cdr3_aa: ASSSRIGFEQY; cdr3_length: 11; v_call: TRBV5-1
cdr3_aa: ASSFSYEQY; cdr3_length: 9; v_call: TRBV6-2/TRBV6-3
cdr3_aa: ASGRGFSGNTIY; cdr3_length: 12; v_call: TRBV28
cdr3_aa: ASISGEGNRELF; cdr3_length: 12; v_call: TRBV3-1/TRBV3-2
cdr3_aa: ASSPGTSGGGTDTQY; cdr3_length: 15; v_call: TRBV3-1/TRBV3-2
cdr3_aa: ASRDPGGVGTEAF; cdr3_length: 13; v_call: TRBV19
cdr3_aa: ASSEGRDRASPLH; cdr3_length: 13; v_call: TRBV10-1
cdr3_aa: ASLTQADSNQPQH; cdr3_length: 13; v_call: TRBV19
cdr3_aa: ASSLRALTEAF; cdr3_length: 11; v_call: TRBV12-3/TRBV12-4
cdr3_aa: ASSGERDGANQPQH; cdr3_length: 14; v_call: TRBV10-1
cdr3_aa: ASSGLGTGGEKLF; cdr3_length: 13; v_call: TRBV5-1
cdr3_aa: ASSVEGGNSGANVLT; cdr3_length: 15; v_call: TRBV9
cdr3_aa: AWSVTASGEMY; cdr3_length: 11; v_call: TRBV30
cdr3_aa: ASSSGLALGELF; cdr3_length: 12; v_call: TRBV5-4
cdr3_aa: ASSYLQGQNTEAF; cdr3_length: 13; v_call: TRBV7-6
cdr3_aa: ASSLSRGVADTQY; cdr3_length: 13; v_call: TRBV11-2
cdr3_aa: ASSQRGAPSGATTDTQY; cdr3_length: 17; v_call: TRBV4-1
cdr3_aa: ASSNVSPGELF; cdr3_length: 11; v_call: TRBV19
cdr3_aa: ARDRGGSGEQY; cdr3_length: 11; v_call: TRBV30
cdr3_aa: ASSIDSGGTPYEQY; cdr3_length: 14; v_call: TRBV19
cdr3_aa: ASSLGQGTGRNEKLF; cdr3_length: 15; v_call: TRBV7-9
cdr3_aa: ASAGTVNTGELF; cdr3_length: 12; v_call: TRBV5-1
cdr3_aa: AWTPFPGLTETQY; cdr3_length: 13; v_call: TRBV30
cdr3_aa: AWSEGPQNQPQH; cdr3_length: 12; v_call: TRBV30
cdr3_aa: ASSQLAGEDSYEQY; cdr3_length: 14; v_call: TRBV4-3